The 14 T cell receptor beta chains below were found in one sample sequenced in a study of T cells after yellow fever vaccination. Each CDR3 protein gets one entry after TCRdb re-called the 5' RACE reads with MiXCR. Counted here are around 310,000 distinct CDR3 sequences, 8.7% occurring once; the ten biggest clones make up about a sixth. This specimen was PBMCs, taken on the day of the first yellow fever vaccination. The receptors derive from a man aged 18 to 35 who received the YFV17D yellow fever vaccine.

The chain joins TRBV15 to TRBJ1-6; 7 bases line up with TRBD1. The J segment lost 10 bases and the V segment lost 5 bases, leaving 11 bases of the junction unmatched. This CDR3 spans 15 amino acids. Germline CDR1 LNHNV, CDR2 YYDKDF (reference sequence). The CDR3 reads CATSHRRQGLSPLHF. The DNA of the CDR3 is TGTGCCACCAGCCACCGACGACAGGGTTTGTCACCCCTCCACTTT. The variable domain in full, with the rest retrieved from reference TRBV15 and TRBJ1-6, is DAMVIQNPRYQVTQFGKPVTLSCSQTLNHNVMYWYQQKSSQAPKLLFHYYDKDFNNEADTPDNFQSRRPNTSFCFLDIRSPGLGDTAMYLCATSHRRQGLSPLHFGNGTRLTVT.

Many counts were recorded for this clonotype. The genes are TRBV11-2 and TRBJ1-5; D is ambiguous. This CDR3 is 16 amino acids long. Germline CDR1 reads SGHAT; CDR2 reads FQNNGV. V was pared by 2 bases and J by 2 bases, with 13 bases between. CDR3 region: CASSLNPGKGNQPQHF. The CDR3 region has the DNA TGTGCCAGCAGCTTAAATCCCGGAAAGGGCAATCAGCCCCAGCATTTT.

The chain joins TRBV18 to TRBJ1-5; D is ambiguous. The CDR3 is 15 amino acids. Germline CDR1 is KGHSH and CDR2 is LQKENI. The V end was cut by 4 bases, the J end by 2 bases, with 12 bases between. Here the CDR3 DNA reads TGTGCCAGCTCACAGGCGGATTTTGGCAATCAGCCCCAGCATTTT. As protein: CASSQADFGNQPQHF.

This clonotype appeared a few times. This chain connects TRBV19 to TRBJ1-1; D uncertain. The CDR3 contains 13 residues. Trimming took off 5 bases at V and 0 bases at J, with 7 bases between the two ends. Germline V lookup: CDR1 LNHDA, CDR2 SQIVND (reference sequence). In nucleotides, the CDR3 is TGTGCCAGTAGTCCATTCCTGAACACTGAAGCTTTCTTT. This encodes CASSPFLNTEAFF.

The DNA for the CDR3 is TGTGCCAGCAGCCTAACCGGGGGGGGCCTCGAGCAGTACTTC. Protein sequence: CASSLTGGGLEQYF. The genes are TRBV7-9 and TRBJ2-7; 8 bases align to TRBD2. V lost 5 bases, J lost 6 bases, and 9 bases stayed unmatched. The CDR3 runs 14 residues. CDR1 SEHNR and CDR2 FQNEAQ come from the germline V gene (reference sequence).

On this clonotype: A single base separates this from a much larger clone, so it may be a read error. The chain joins TRBV12-3 or TRBV12-4 to TRBJ1-6; a weak D match, TRBD1 (6 bases). The CDR3 length is 18 residues. CDR3: CACSLEQGIGALDSPLHF. CDR3 nucleotides: TGTGCCTGCAGTTTAGAACAGGGCATTGGCGCATTGGATTCACCCCTCCACTTT.

The chain uses TRBV9 and TRBJ2-1; 8 bases agree with TRBD2. The CDR3 spans 15 residues. Germline loops: CDR1 SGDLS, CDR2 YYNGEE. J gave up 2 bases and V 4 bases, and 5 bases lay outside the gene matches. The CDR3 sequence: CASSPGGATYNEQFF. Here the CDR3 DNA reads TGTGCCAGCAGCCCCGGGGGGGCTACCTACAATGAGCAGTTCTTC. Combining the CDR3 with reference TRBV9 and TRBJ2-1 gives the whole variable domain DSGVTQTPKHLITATGQRVTLRCSPRSGDLSVYWYQQSLDQGLQFLIQYYNGEERAKGNILERFSAQQFPDLHSELNLSSLELGDSALYFCASSPGGATYNEQFFGPGTRLTVL.

This clonotype showed up many times. The V gene is TRBV15, the J gene TRBJ1-2; TRBD1 is a possible D gene (5 bases). In germline, CDR1 is LNHNV, CDR2 YYDKDF (reference sequence). The CDR3 is 13 residues long. Trimming took off 1 base at V and 4 bases at J, with 7 bases between the two ends. CDR3 coding DNA: TGTGCCACCAGCAGAGGGGACGGCTATGGCTACACCTTC. This gives the protein CATSRGDGYGYTF.

The table lists this clonotype with many counts. The V call is TRBV20-1, the J call TRBJ1-4; unclear D gene. The ends were cut back, 3 bases at V and 8 bases at J, with 10 bases in the middle. This CDR3 has 12 residues. CDR1 and CDR2 (germline): DFQATT, SNEGSKA (reference sequence). CDR3 sequence (DNA): TGCAGTGCTAGTACAGAGTGGGAAAAACTGTTTTTT. This encodes CSASTEWEKLFF.

This clonotype has a handful of counts. The rearrangement joins TRBV20-1 to TRBJ1-4; a weak D match, TRBD1 (5 bases). The CDR3 consists of 12 residues. V was shortened by 6 bases and J by 5 bases, with 10 bases between the two germline ends. From germline, CDR1 is DFQATT and CDR2 SNEGSKA (reference sequence). CDR3 bases: TGCAGTGCAAGACAGCCCAATGAAAAACTGTTTTTT. Residues: CSARQPNEKLFF.

This chain links TRBV20-1 with TRBJ1-4; D is undetermined. Per germline, CDR1 DFQATT and CDR2 SNEGSKA (reference sequence). CDR3 size: 12 residues. V lost 6 bases to trimming and J lost 5 bases, with 10 bases between them. The chain's CDR3 is CSAPRRNEKLFF. In nucleotides, the CDR3 is TGCAGTGCCCCCCGACGGAATGAAAAACTGTTTTTT.

The chain has TRBV30 and TRBJ2-4; D unclear. Between the trimmed V and J ends, which lost 1 base and 13 bases, there was a span of 8 bases. The CDR3 has 10 residues. Looked up from germline, CDR1 is GTSNPN and CDR2 is SVGIG (reference sequence). CDR3 sequence reads: CAWSGSVQYF. In nucleotides, the CDR3 is TGTGCCTGGAGTGGGTCCGTGCAGTACTTC.

This clonotype appeared a few times. The chain links TRBV9 to TRBJ1-2; 8 bases fit TRBD1. The CDR3 is made up of 15 amino acids. Germline V lookup: CDR1 SGDLS, CDR2 YYNGEE. V trimming: 0 bases; J trimming: 7 bases; junction bases outside the gene matches: 8. As DNA, the CDR3 is TGTGCCAGCAGCGTAGAAGGGACAGGTGAGAGTGGCTACACCTTC. This gives the protein CASSVEGTGESGYTF.

The genes are TRBV7-9 and TRBJ1-4; D remains ambiguous. The CDR3 runs 15 residues. Between the trimmed V and J ends, which lost 1 base and 4 bases, there was a span of 10 bases. The V gene's germline CDR1 is SEHNR and CDR2 FQNEAQ (reference sequence). Here the CDR3 reads CASSLVELSNEKLFF. CDR3 sequence (DNA): TGTGCCAGCAGCTTAGTCGAGCTAAGTAATGAAAAACTGTTTTTT. The variable domain in full, with the rest retrieved from reference TRBV7-9 and TRBJ1-4, is DTGVSQNPRHKITKRGQNVTFRCDPISEHNRLYWYRQTLGQGPEFLTYFQNEAQLEKSRLLSDRFSAERPKGSFSTLEIQRTEQGDSAMYLCASSLVELSNEKLFFGSGTQLSVL.